This TCR beta chain stems from a study of Ad26.COV2.S vaccination and SARS-CoV-2 variants. Clones were read by immunoSEQ multiplex PCR, and TCRdb kept only the in-frame ones, dropping some. Counted here are 440,000 or so clones, roughly nine tenths occurring once; the ten biggest clones make up 1.7%. Germline lookup yields CDR1 MDHEN and CDR2 SYDVKM. Trimming left V 6 bases short and J 9 bases short, with 9 bases between. This CDR3 comprises 12 residues. Treatment specified: roughly 18 received Ad26.COV2.S at low or high dose, single or two shots; 5 received placebo; per-sample allocation not given. The samples were gathered on day 63 after the first injection of vaccine or placebo. The donor's status was that of an adult aged 18-55 years in Boston.

The sequences come from peripheral blood, collected in a trial of Ad26.COV2.S vaccine versus placebo. This TCR was recovered from a person between 18 and 65 years old who received the Ad26.COV2.S COVID-19 vaccine or a placebo. J is TRBJ1-6 and V is TRBV28, with D unresolved. The CDR3 region is CASRRPGSPLHF. The CDR3 nucleotides read TGTGCCAGCAGGCGACCAGGTTCACCCCTCCACTTT.